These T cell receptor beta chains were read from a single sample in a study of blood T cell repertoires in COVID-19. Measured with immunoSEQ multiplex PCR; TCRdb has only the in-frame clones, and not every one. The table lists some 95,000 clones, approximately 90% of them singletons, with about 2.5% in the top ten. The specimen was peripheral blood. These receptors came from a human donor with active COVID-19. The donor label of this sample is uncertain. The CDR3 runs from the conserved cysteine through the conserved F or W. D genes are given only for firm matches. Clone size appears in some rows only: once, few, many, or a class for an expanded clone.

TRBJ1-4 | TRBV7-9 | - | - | TGTGCCACAGGACAAAATGAAAAACTGTTTTTT | CATGQNEKLFF
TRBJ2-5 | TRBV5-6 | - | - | TGTGCCAGCAGCTTGTGGTGGGGCGGAGGGGAGGAGGGAGAGACCCAGTACTTC | CASSLWWGGGEEGETQYF
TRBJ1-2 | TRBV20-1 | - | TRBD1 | TGCAGTGCTAGTTCGGACAGGGGGAACTATGGCTACACCTTC | CSASSDRGNYGYTF
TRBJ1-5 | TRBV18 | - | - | TGTGCCAGCTCACCACCGTATGAGGGAGGCAATCAGCCCCAGCATTTT | CASSPPYEGGNQPQHF
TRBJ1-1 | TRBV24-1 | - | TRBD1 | TGTGCCACCAGTGATGGCCACAGGGGAGGCGGTGAAGCTTTCTTT | CATSDGHRGGGEAFF
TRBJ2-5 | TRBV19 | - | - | TGTGCCAGTAGGGACATAGGATCTGAGACCCAGTACTTC | CASRDIGSETQYF
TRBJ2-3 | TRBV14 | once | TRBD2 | TGTGCCAGCAGCCAAGAACCGTCACTAGCGGGGACCCCTACCGGGGATACGCAGTATTTT | CASSQEPSLAGTPTGDTQYF
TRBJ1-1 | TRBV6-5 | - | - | TGTGCCAGCAGCTCAATAACGATCGGGAACACTGAAGCTTTCTTT | CASSSITIGNTEAFF
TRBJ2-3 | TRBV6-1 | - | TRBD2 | TGTGCCAGCAGTGAACCGACCCTGTCTAGCGGGGGGGGATACACAGATACGCAGTATTTT | CASSEPTLSSGGGYTDTQYF
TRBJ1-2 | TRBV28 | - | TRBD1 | TGTGCCAGCAGTGAGAGACAGGGAAACTATGGCTACACCTTC | CASSERQGNYGYTF
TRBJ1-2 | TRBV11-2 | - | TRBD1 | TGTGCCAGCAGCTTCCTTCCCGGGACAGGGGCTGGCTACACCTTC | CASSFLPGTGAGYTF
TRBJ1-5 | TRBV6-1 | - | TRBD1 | TGTGCCAGCAGTGAAGGGACAGGGCTCAATCAGCCCCAGCATTTT | CASSEGTGLNQPQHF
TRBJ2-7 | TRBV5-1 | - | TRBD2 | TGCGCCAGCAGCTTGGGGACTAGCAGTGGGGGCTCCTACGAGCAGTACTTC | CASSLGTSSGGSYEQYF
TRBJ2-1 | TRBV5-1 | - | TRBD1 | TGCGCCAGCAGCTTGGGACAGGGGGCTAGGTACAATGAGCAGTTCTTC | CASSLGQGARYNEQFF
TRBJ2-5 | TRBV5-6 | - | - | TGTGCCAGCAGCCCGCCTCCGGGTTCCCAAGAGACCCAGTACTTC | CASSPPPGSQETQYF
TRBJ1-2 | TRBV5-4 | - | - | TGTGCCAGCAGGCCTGGCTCGGCTCTCGGGTATGGCTACACCTTC | CASRPGSALGYGYTF
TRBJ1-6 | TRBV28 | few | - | TGTGCCAGCAGTGAGGATGTCTATAATTCACCCCTCCACTTT | CASSEDVYNSPLHF
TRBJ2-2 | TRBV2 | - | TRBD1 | TGTGCCAGCAGGGACCGGGACAGGGCTAACACCGGGGAGCTGTTTTTT | CASRDRDRANTGELFF
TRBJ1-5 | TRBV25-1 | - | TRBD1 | TGTGCCAGCAGTGGGACAGGGGGCGAAAATCAGCCCCAGCATTTT | CASSGTGGENQPQHF
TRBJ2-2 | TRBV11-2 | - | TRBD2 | TGTGCCAGCAGCCGCGCGGGCGCGGGGGGGCTGGCCGGGGAGCTGTTTTTT | CASSRAGAGGLAGELFF